This entry is about one T cell receptor beta chain. Its antigen is unknown. These data come from a study of T cell repertoires and HLA-DP antigens. Method: immunoSEQ multiplex PCR; TCRdb's copy keeps in-frame clones and lacks some. The sample comprises fewer than 95,000 clones, around 86% of which are singletons, and around 1.7% rests with the top ten. Germline assignment: CDR1 MGHRA and CDR2 YSYEKL. V was clipped by 2 bases and J by 1 base; unmatched bases: 7. The CDR3 spans 16 residues. The TCR originated in a man in his fifties in good health and CMV-seronegative. This chain connects TRBV4-1 to TRBJ2-5; 7 bases agree with TRBD1. Sequenced input: CD4+ T cells from PBMCs. CDR3 in DNA: TGCGCCAGCAGCCAAACGGGACAGTACATCCAAGAGACCCAGTACTTC. Its translation: CASSQTGQYIQETQYF.